Detailed here is one TCR beta chain. The antigen is unknown. The record originates from a study of cytomegalovirus exposure and HLA in healthy donors. Findings of the study overall: It was likely that a cluster of highly shared sequence variants was a sequencing artifact.

The PCR ran on 60 Vbeta and 13 Jbeta primers. Libraries were prepared by immunoSEQ multiplex PCR; TCRdb keeps only in-frame clonotypes and omits some of them. Of around 78,000 clones in the sample, less than 85% were seen once. The sequence came from a woman aged 45-59 years in good health and CMV-seronegative. The sample consisted of PBMCs.

CDR3 DNA: TGTGCCAGTAGTCCCCAGTGGTCTAGCTTCAACAATGAGCAGTTCTTC. Amino acid sequence: CASSPQWSSFNNEQFF. The chain carries TRBV19 and TRBJ2-1; perhaps TRBD2 as D (5 bases). This CDR3 spans 16 amino acids. The V end lost 5 bases, the J end lost 5 bases, and 19 bases lay between the germline ends. In germline, CDR1 is LNHDA, CDR2 SQIVND (reference sequence).